These 11 T cell receptor beta chains were all obtained from the same sample, sequenced in a study of breast tumors, draining lymph nodes, adjacent tissues (dated by TCRdb to about 2016). Libraries were built with multiplex PCR. The instrument was an Illumina HiSeq 2000. Using fastp trimming at Q25 and MiXCR clonotype assembly, TCRdb reanalyzed the public sequencing data and kept in-frame beta chains. When rows share a CDR3 protein, they turn into one entry using the most common DNA and genes. A total of roughly 70,000 distinct CDR3 sequences appear in this sample, 40% to 55% of them only once. Over 7.5% of the sample belongs to the ten largest clones. Sequences were obtained from breast tumor tissue. The receptors were sampled from a female donor with breast cancer. Some clones in this sample may be carry-over from other donors' samples.

This clonotype was observed at least ten times. This sequence joins TRBV24-1 and TRBJ2-3, with 11 positions matching TRBD1. Trimming removed 0 bases from V and 6 bases from J; junction bases left unmatched: 7. This CDR3 spans 17 amino acids. Per the germline V gene, CDR1 is KGHDR and CDR2 is SFDVKD. The CDR3 reads CATSDLPGQGVLDTQYF. For the CDR3, the DNA is TGTGCCACCAGTGATTTGCCGGGACAGGGGGTATTGGATACGCAGTATTTT.

V usage is TRBV5-1 and J usage is TRBJ1-2; D ambiguous. The V gene lost 2 bases and the J gene lost 0 bases, with 11 bases spanning the gap. Germline V gene sequence: CDR1 SGHRS, CDR2 YFSETQ. This CDR3 contains 15 residues. CDR3 nucleotides: TGCGCCAGCAGCTTCTTCAGGAGGCCTAACTATGGCTACACCTTC. It specifies CASSFFRRPNYGYTF.

The chain joins TRBV29-1 to TRBJ2-3; 10 nucleotides agree with TRBD2. The CDR3 covers 15 residues. Germline CDR1 SQVTM, CDR2 ANQGSEA. The J segment lost 3 bases and the V segment lost 3 bases, leaving 6 bases of the junction unmatched. The DNA for the CDR3 is TGCAGCGTTGATGTACTAGCGGGACCAACAGATACGCAGTATTTT. Residues: CSVDVLAGPTDTQYF.

This clonotype was detected ten times or more. CDR3 protein: CASSYGGASGELFF. In nucleotides, the CDR3 is TGTGCCAGCAGTTACGGCGGGGCCTCCGGGGAGCTGTTTTTT. The chain uses TRBV11-3 and TRBJ2-2; tentatively, D is TRBD2 (6 bases). Germline V gene data show CDR1 as SGHNT and CDR2 as YENEEA. V lost 6 bases to trimming and J lost 6 bases, with 14 bases between them. The CDR3 is made up of 14 amino acids.

Comment on this clonotype: A read error may explain this, as a much larger clone is one base away. The V call is TRBV9, the J call TRBJ2-1, with 8 bases aligning to TRBD2. From germline, CDR1 is SGDLS and CDR2 YYNGEE. This CDR3 has 18 residues. The V segment lost 3 bases and the J segment 12 bases; nucleotides outside the gene matches: 23. The CDR3 DNA follows: TGTGCCAGCAGCGGCGCCCCCCTCCGGCGGGGGGTTAAGCATGTGCAGTTCTTC. It is translated as CASSGAPLRRGVKHVQFF. Supplemented by reference TRBV9 and TRBJ2-1, the full variable domain reads DSGVTQTPKHLITATGQRVTLRCSPRSGDLSVYWYQQSLDQGLQFLIQYYNGEERAKGNILERFSAQQFPDLHSELNLSSLELGDSALYFCASSGAPLRRGVKHVQFFGPGTRLTVL.

This clonotype was seen just once. This chain joins TRBV20-1 and TRBJ2-5, with 10 nucleotides matching TRBD2. The CDR3 is 16 residues long. CDR1 DFQATT and CDR2 SNEGSKA come from the germline V gene (reference sequence). With V trimmed by 3 bases and J by 5 bases, 12 bases remained unmatched. DNA for the CDR3: TGCAGTGCTAGGACCGGGACTAGCGTCACCGGGGAGACCCAGTACTTC. Protein sequence: CSARTGTSVTGETQYF.

This clonotype was seen repeatedly, ten times or more. This rearrangement joins TRBV11-2 to TRBJ1-2; a weak D match, TRBD1 (5 bases). Germline V lookup: CDR1 SGHAT, CDR2 FQNNGV. This CDR3 has 14 amino acids. V was pared by 1 base and J by 3 bases, with 9 bases between. In nucleotides, the CDR3 is TGTGCCAGCAGCTTAGGTAGGGGAGACTATGGCTACACCTTC. It translates to CASSLGRGDYGYTF. Together with reference TRBV11-2 and TRBJ1-2, the CDR3 gives the full variable domain: EAGVAQSPRYKIIEKRQSVAFWCNPISGHATLYWYQQILGQGPKLLIQFQNNGVVDDSQLPKDRFSAERLKGVDSTLKIQPAKLEDSAVYLCASSLGRGDYGYTFGSGTRLTVV.

The chain links TRBV20-1 to TRBJ1-5, with a weak D call TRBD1 (6 bases). Between the trimmed V and J ends, which lost 6 bases and 5 bases, there was a span of 14 bases. Germline assignment: CDR1 DFQATT and CDR2 SNEGSKA (reference sequence). The CDR3 spans 13 residues. CDR3 amino acids: CSANDGQYQPQHF. The CDR3 nucleotides read TGCAGTGCCAATGATGGACAGTATCAGCCCCAGCATTTT.

This clonotype appeared many times. V usage is TRBV18 and J usage is TRBJ2-5, with D perhaps TRBD1 or TRBD2 (5 bases each). Germline V gives CDR1 KGHSH, CDR2 LQKENI. This CDR3 is 14 amino acids long. Trimming shortened V by 3 bases and J by 1 base, and 9 bases separated the two germline ends. CDR3 DNA sequence: TGTGCCAGCTCACCGGGACCATCCCAAGAGACCCAGTACTTC. Translating gives CASSPGPSQETQYF.

The gene calls are TRBV19 and TRBJ1-2, with D hard to call. Deletions cut 1 base from V and 4 bases from J, with 13 bases between. This CDR3 is 15 amino acids long. Germline assignment: CDR1 LNHDA and CDR2 SQIVND (reference sequence). The CDR3 DNA follows: TGTGCCAGTAGTATAGCGGGAAAAAGGCTCTATGGCTACACCTTC. Its protein product is CASSIAGKRLYGYTF.

This clonotype was seen once. This sequence joins TRBV2 and TRBJ2-7; D is perhaps TRBD1 (6 bases). V gave up 6 bases and J gave up 3 bases, with 15 bases separating them. This CDR3 comprises 14 residues. Germline V lookup: CDR1 SNHLY, CDR2 FYNNEI. The DNA of the CDR3 is TGTGCCAGCAGAGTCCCGGACAGAGTCTACGAGCAGTACTTC. Amino acids: CASRVPDRVYEQYF.